Below, 17 T cell receptor beta chains from the same sample are listed, as sequenced in a study of blood T cell repertoires in COVID-19. Clones were read by immunoSEQ multiplex PCR, and TCRdb kept only the in-frame ones, dropping some. Of approximately 400,000 clones listed, around 83% are singletons. The sample taken for sequencing was PBMCs or T cells enriched from blood (not recorded which). These receptors originate from a woman between 50 and 59 years old who had recovered from COVID-19.

The chain is built from TRBV5-5 and TRBJ1-1, with D hard to call. In germline, CDR1 is SGHKS, CDR2 YYEKEE (reference sequence). The CDR3 totals 12 residues. Between the trimmed V and J ends, which lost 9 bases and 10 bases, there was a span of 19 bases. As DNA, the CDR3 is TGTGCCACTAAAACTCCCCGGGATGGAGCTTTCTTT. It encodes CATKTPRDGAFF.

This chain links TRBV14 with TRBJ1-2; 8 nucleotides line up with TRBD1. This CDR3 is 15 amino acids long. Germline-derived CDR1 and CDR2 are SGHDN and FVKESK. Trimming took 0 bases from V and 7 from J; bases not matched to a gene: 7. The CDR3 DNA reads TGTGCCAGCAGCCAAGATTGGACAGGGATGTCTGGCTACACCTTC. The encoded protein is CASSQDWTGMSGYTF.

This chain joins TRBV4-1 and TRBJ1-5; possibly TRBD1 for D (6 bases). Germline V CDR1 and CDR2: MGHRA, YSYEKL. Trimming removed 4 bases at V and 3 bases at J, with 16 bases between. This CDR3 region has 16 residues. The CDR3 region has the DNA TGCGCCAGCAGCCCAGTTTCGGGACAAATCAATCAGCCCCAGCATTTT. This sequence encodes CASSPVSGQINQPQHF.

The chain couples TRBV7-2 to TRBJ1-4; 7 bases match TRBD1. The CDR3 covers 16 residues. In germline, CDR1 is SGHTA, CDR2 FQGNSA. J gave up 12 bases and V 2 bases, and 15 bases lay outside the gene matches. The CDR3 DNA sequence: TGTGCCAGCAGCTTAAATCCAACAGGGGCTCCCCGAGAACTGTTTTTT. Protein: CASSLNPTGAPRELFF.

This chain connects TRBV3-1 (or the pseudogene TRBV3-2) to TRBJ2-2; TRBD1 is a possible D gene (7 bases). From germline, CDR1 is LGHDT and CDR2 YNNKEL (reference sequence). CDR3 length equals 12 residues. Trimming cost V 4 bases and J 14 bases, with 14 bases left between them. CDR3 protein: CASSRAEGALFF. Here the CDR3 DNA reads TGTGCCAGCAGCCGGGCGGAGGGGGCCCTGTTTTTT.

The rearrangement uses TRBV6-5 and TRBJ1-1, with D unclear. There are 14 residues in the CDR3. The germline V and J ends were trimmed by 6 bases and 2 bases, with 13 bases remaining between them. The germline V gene encodes CDR1 MNHEY and CDR2 SVGAGI. CDR3 nucleotide sequence: TGTGCCAGCAGGCGACGGGATACTAACACTGAAGCTTTCTTT. Encoded protein: CASRRRDTNTEAFF.

The rearrangement joins TRBV9 to TRBJ1-5, with 7 bases identical to TRBD1. The CDR3 is made up of 15 amino acids. Trimming took 4 bases from V and 0 from J; bases not matched to a gene: 4. Germline-derived CDR1 and CDR2 are SGDLS and YYNGEE. The CDR3 nucleotides read TGTGCCAGCAGCCCGGGACAGCATAGCAATCAGCCCCAGCATTTT. This codes for CASSPGQHSNQPQHF. The full variable domain, rest sourced from reference TRBV9 and TRBJ1-5, is DSGVTQTPKHLITATGQRVTLRCSPRSGDLSVYWYQQSLDQGLQFLIQYYNGEERAKGNILERFSAQQFPDLHSELNLSSLELGDSALYFCASSPGQHSNQPQHFGDGTRLSIL.

The V gene is TRBV21-1, the J gene TRBJ2-7; the table assigns TRBD1, which was not confirmed against the DNA. TRBV21-1 is deemed a pseudogene. The CDR3 totals 14 residues. CDR3 DNA sequence: TGTGCCAGCAGCAACTCCCCCCGCAGGGTCGAGCAGTACTTC. It specifies CASSNSPRRVEQYF.

V usage is TRBV30 and J usage is TRBJ1-1; D not resolved. The CDR3 totals 16 residues. Trimming pared 8 bases from V and 5 bases from J, leaving 27 bases between. CDR1 is GTSNPN, CDR2 SVGIG, per germline (reference sequence). CDR3 region: CATHLYIRPGMTEAFF. DNA of the CDR3: TGTGCCACACATTTGTATATCCGGCCGGGGATGACTGAAGCTTTCTTT.

This chain connects TRBV6-1 to TRBJ2-7, with D tentatively TRBD1 (5 bases). Deletions cut 3 bases from V and 2 bases from J, with 17 bases between. The V gene's germline CDR1 is MNHNS and CDR2 SASEGT. The CDR3 consists of 16 residues. In nucleotides, the CDR3 is TGTGCCAGCAGTGACAGGGTGACCTCAATCACCTACGAGCAGTACTTC. This translates into CASSDRVTSITYEQYF.

The chain is built from TRBV18 and TRBJ1-1; 7 bases line up with TRBD1. Germline V gene sequence: CDR1 KGHSH, CDR2 LQKENI. The CDR3 spans 14 residues. V dropped 3 bases and J dropped 3; count of bases not matched to a gene: 4. The DNA for the CDR3 is TGTGCCAGCTCACCCAGGGGGGTGGACACTGAAGCTTTCTTT. Amino acid sequence: CASSPRGVDTEAFF.

The chain combines TRBV11-2 with TRBJ1-3, with D possibly TRBD1 on 5 matching bases. The CDR3 runs to 15 residues. V was shortened by 1 base and J by 3 bases, with 10 bases between the two germline ends. Germline CDR1 SGHAT, CDR2 FQNNGV. CDR3 residues: CASSLGRQSGNTIYF. For the CDR3, the DNA is TGTGCCAGCAGCTTAGGTCGACAGAGTGGAAACACCATATATTTT.

This clone was seen only a few times. This chain's CDR3 is CASSGGSYEQYF. The CDR3 nucleotides read TGTGCCAGCAGTGGAGGCTCCTACGAGCAGTACTTC. V usage is TRBV6-1 and J usage is TRBJ2-7; D unclear. The CDR3 covers 12 residues. The germline V gene encodes CDR1 MNHNS and CDR2 SASEGT. The ends were cut back, 4 bases at V and 0 bases at J, with 4 bases in the middle.

The V call is TRBV6-5, the J call TRBJ2-3, with D unclear. The CDR3 consists of 14 residues. V gave up 4 bases and J gave up 0 bases, with 8 bases separating them. Per germline, CDR1 MNHEY and CDR2 SVGAGI. Written as DNA, the CDR3 is TGTGCCAGCAGTTTGGCTTTTAGCACAGATACGCAGTATTTT. Its translation: CASSLAFSTDTQYF.

The J gene is TRBJ1-4, the V gene TRBV5-8; tentatively, D is TRBD1 (5 bases). The length of the CDR3 is 15 residues. The V gene lost 5 bases and the J gene lost 8 bases, with 19 bases spanning the gap. The germline V gene encodes CDR1 SGHTS and CDR2 YDEGEE. The CDR3 reads CASRRPRGLGEKLFF. The DNA for the CDR3 is TGTGCCAGCAGACGTCCTCGGGGGTTAGGAGAAAAACTGTTTTTT.

This clone was recorded only once. The V call is TRBV7-2, the J call TRBJ1-1, with D possibly TRBD1 on 5 matching bases. Germline CDR1 reads SGHTA; CDR2 reads FQGNSA. Trimming shortened V by 2 bases and J by 5 bases, and 12 bases separated the two germline ends. The CDR3 spans 14 residues. This CDR3 reads CASSLLGGGTEAFF. DNA of the CDR3: TGTGCCAGCAGCTTACTGGGCGGGGGAACTGAAGCTTTCTTT.

The rearrangement links TRBV19 to TRBJ1-1, with D uncertain. The germline V gene has CDR1 LNHDA and CDR2 SQIVND (reference sequence). The CDR3 extends over 18 amino acids. V was clipped by 2 bases and J by 0 bases, with 19 bases between them. The CDR3: CASSIIPSGSRVNTEAFF. The CDR3 nucleotides are TGTGCCAGTAGTATAATCCCCTCGGGTAGCCGGGTGAACACTGAAGCTTTCTTT.